The 26 T cell receptor beta chains listed next were all sequenced from one sample in a study of T cell responses to AZD1222 COVID-19 vaccine (dated by TCRdb to the early 2020s). The time point label here, explained by the study, means: baseline before first vaccination. Libraries were constructed by the immunoSEQ multiplex PCR assay. Sourced from immuneACCESS, this table was stored by TCRdb with only in-frame sequences that have V and J called. A share of the clones is absent; for the studies checked, an unresolved V gene accounts for under half, and the remainder has no known explanation. This sample lists 140,000 to 150,000 clones; approximately 92% were detected once. Around 1.7% of the sample lies in the top ten. Sample: peripheral blood, taken on day 0 of AZD1222 vaccination. These TCRs come from an adult in good health.

This chain links TRBV18 with TRBJ1-1; TRBD1 might be the D (5 bases). This CDR3 spans 15 amino acids. Germline V lookup: CDR1 KGHSH, CDR2 LQKENI. V dropped 5 bases and J dropped 5 bases, with 18 bases sitting between them. The CDR3 DNA reads TGTGCCAGCTCATCCGGGACCCCCGGATCTACTGAAGCTTTCTTT. As protein: CASSSGTPGSTEAFF.

The genes are TRBV5-1 and TRBJ2-3; 7 bases line up with TRBD2. Germline trimming cut 0 bases from V and 4 bases from J; bases unmatched to any gene: 8. Germline assignment: CDR1 SGHRS and CDR2 YFSETQ. The CDR3 has 16 residues. CDR3 bases: TGCGCCAGCAGCTTGGAGGCGGGAGTAAGCGCAGATACGCAGTATTTT. Translating gives CASSLEAGVSADTQYF.

The V call is TRBV6-6, the J call TRBJ1-1; no reliable D call. V lost 6 bases to trimming and J lost 1 base, with 9 bases between them. From germline, CDR1 is MNHNY and CDR2 SVGAGI (reference sequence). The CDR3 is 13 amino acids. In DNA, the CDR3 is TGTGCCAGCAGGGACGGATCGAACACTGAAGCTTTCTTT. It codes for CASRDGSNTEAFF.

This chain links TRBV3-1 (or the pseudogene TRBV3-2) with TRBJ1-5; the D gene is possibly TRBD1 (5 bases). The CDR3 length is 14 residues. The germline V gene has CDR1 LGHDT and CDR2 YNNKEL (reference sequence). The ends were cut back, 3 bases at V and 3 bases at J, with 9 bases in the middle. The CDR3 coding sequence is TGTGCCAGCAGCCATGGGGCCCTCAATCAGCCCCAGCATTTT. Its translation: CASSHGALNQPQHF.

The rearrangement joins TRBV11-2 to TRBJ1-6; D is perhaps TRBD1 (5 bases). Trimming stripped 4 bases from V and 8 bases from J, with 9 bases between. The CDR3 length is 13 residues. Germline CDR1 SGHAT, CDR2 FQNNGV. DNA for the CDR3: TGTGCCAGCAGCTCTACAGGAGATTCACCCCTCCACTTT. The encoded protein is CASSSTGDSPLHF. The full variable domain, in which reference TRBV11-2 and TRBJ1-6 provide the parts outside the CDR3, is EAGVAQSPRYKIIEKRQSVAFWCNPISGHATLYWYQQILGQGPKLLIQFQNNGVVDDSQLPKDRFSAERLKGVDSTLKIQPAKLEDSAVYLCASSSTGDSPLHFGNGTRLTVT.

Only one count was recorded for this clone. V is TRBV27 and J is TRBJ1-5; TRBD1 might be the D (6 bases). The V end lost 0 bases, the J end lost 5 bases, and 17 bases lay between the germline ends. Germline values: CDR1 MNHEY, CDR2 SMNVEV (reference sequence). The CDR3 spans 17 residues. The DNA of the CDR3 is TGTGCCAGCAGTTTATCCTACAGGGAAGGGGGAGATCAGCCCCAGCATTTT. Its protein is CASSLSYREGGDQPQHF.

The rearrangement links TRBV4-2 to TRBJ2-7; D remains unclear. The CDR3 is 18 residues long. Germline V gene sequence: CDR1 LGHNA, CDR2 YNFKEQ. The V gene lost 0 bases and the J gene lost 0 bases, with 18 bases spanning the gap. The CDR3 region is CASSQDGEAPTLSYEQYF. CDR3 nucleotide sequence: TGTGCCAGCAGCCAAGATGGAGAAGCTCCAACCCTCTCCTACGAGCAGTACTTC.

Written as DNA, the CDR3 is TGTGCCAGCTCACTGGGGAATCAGCCCCAGCATTTT. This codes for CASSLGNQPQHF. V and J are TRBV18 and TRBJ1-5; D unresolved. Germline V gene data show CDR1 as KGHSH and CDR2 as LQKENI. The CDR3 is 12 residues long. Deletions cut 4 bases from V and 4 bases from J, with 5 bases between.

The gene calls are TRBV11-2 and TRBJ2-5, with D maybe TRBD2 (6 bases). Deletions cut 5 bases from V and 1 base from J, with 11 bases between. The CDR3 has 14 amino acids. The V gene's germline CDR1 is SGHAT and CDR2 FQNNGV. In nucleotides, the CDR3 is TGTGCCAGCAGCCTCGAGGAGGGCCAAGAGACCCAGTACTTC. Its translation is CASSLEEGQETQYF.

The V and J genes are TRBV5-6 and TRBJ2-7, with D maybe TRBD1 (6 bases). CDR1 SGHDT and CDR2 YYEEEE come from the germline V gene. V was shortened by 3 bases and J by 3 bases, with 13 bases between the two germline ends. The CDR3 length is 14 residues. The CDR3 is CASSSTDRRYEQYF. The CDR3 DNA is TGTGCCAGCAGCTCTACAGACAGGCGCTACGAGCAGTACTTC.

This chain joins TRBV5-1 and TRBJ1-4, with 9 bases lining up with TRBD1. V was clipped by 4 bases and J by 6 bases; unmatched bases: 4. Germline CDR1 reads SGHRS; CDR2 reads YFSETQ. The CDR3 is made up of 14 amino acids. CDR3 coding DNA: TGCGCCAGCAGCAGGGGACAGGGAGATGAAAAACTGTTTTTT. Encoded protein: CASSRGQGDEKLFF.

The J gene is TRBJ1-2, the V gene TRBV29-1; the D is unclear. V was trimmed by 4 bases and J by 4 bases, leaving 10 bases between them. Germline-derived CDR1 and CDR2 are SQVTM and ANQGSEA. This CDR3 spans 12 amino acids. DNA for the CDR3: TGCAGCGTTGTTGACCGGGGCTATGGCTACACCTTC. This encodes CSVVDRGYGYTF.

The chain couples TRBV27 to TRBJ2-1; 10 nucleotides align to TRBD2. The CDR3 runs to 16 residues. Germline CDR1 MNHEY, CDR2 SMNVEV (reference sequence). The V and J ends lost 0 bases and 4 bases, in that order; junction bases with no gene match: 3. As DNA, the CDR3 is TGTGCCAGCAGTTTATCGGGGACTAGCGTATACAATGAGCAGTTCTTC. Protein product: CASSLSGTSVYNEQFF.

The V and J genes are TRBV7-9 and TRBJ1-1; D is uncertain. Germline CDR1 SEHNR, CDR2 FQNEAQ (reference sequence). V shed 0 bases and J shed 10 bases, with 9 bases lying between them. The CDR3 consists of 12 residues. In DNA form, the CDR3 reads TGTGCCAGCAGCTTAGCCAGACGGAGAGCTTTCTTT. Protein: CASSLARRRAFF.

The rearrangement links TRBV11-2 to TRBJ2-2; D is perhaps TRBD2 (5 bases). This CDR3 has 13 amino acids. Between the trimmed V and J ends, which lost 4 bases and 5 bases, there was a span of 8 bases. The V gene's germline CDR1 is SGHAT and CDR2 FQNNGV. The CDR3 is CASSYGVTGELFF. CDR3 bases: TGTGCCAGCAGCTACGGGGTAACCGGGGAGCTGTTTTTT.

V is TRBV19 and J is TRBJ1-1; 9 bases line up with TRBD1. The length of the CDR3 is 13 residues. CDR1 and CDR2 from the germline V gene are LNHDA and SQIVND (reference sequence). V dropped 7 bases and J dropped 3; count of bases not matched to a gene: 3. The CDR3 DNA reads as TGTGCCAGTACCCGGGACAGGGACACTGAAGCTTTCTTT. Translated: CASTRDRDTEAFF.

The chain couples TRBV27 to TRBJ1-2; possibly TRBD1 for D (5 bases). This CDR3 contains 14 residues. Germline lookup yields CDR1 MNHEY and CDR2 SMNVEV (reference sequence). V gave up 0 bases and J gave up 8 bases, with 13 bases separating them. CDR3 residues: CASSLSRGFSGYTF. Here the CDR3 DNA reads TGTGCCAGCAGTTTATCGAGGGGATTCTCAGGCTACACCTTC.

This chain connects TRBV15 to TRBJ1-5; 7 bases are a match to TRBD1. The V gene end was trimmed by 8 bases and the J gene end by 2 bases; junction bases not matched to a gene: 6. The CDR3 contains 14 residues. Per the germline V gene, CDR1 is LNHNV and CDR2 is YYDKDF (reference sequence). The CDR3: CATRSGGGNQPQHF. The CDR3 DNA reads as TGTGCCACCCGGTCAGGGGGGGGCAATCAGCCCCAGCATTTT.

This rearrangement joins TRBV7-2 to TRBJ1-5; no clear D. V was shortened by 1 base and J by 4 bases, with 5 bases between the two germline ends. CDR1 and CDR2 (germline): SGHTA, FQGNSA. The CDR3 has 13 residues. This CDR3 reads CASSLVWNQPQHF. In DNA, the CDR3 is TGTGCCAGCAGCTTAGTGTGGAATCAGCCCCAGCATTTT. The full variable domain, its missing parts supplied by reference TRBV7-2 and TRBJ1-5, is GAGVSQSPSNKVTEKGKDVELRCDPISGHTALYWYRQSLGQGLEFLIYFQGNSAPDKSGLPSDRFSAERTGGSVSTLTIQRTQQEDSAVYLCASSLVWNQPQHFGDGTRLSIL.

The V and J genes are TRBV9 and TRBJ2-4, with D possibly being TRBD1 (6 bases). Germline V gene lookup returns CDR1 SGDLS and CDR2 YYNGEE. Trimming took 0 bases from V and 7 from J, leaving 11 bases between them. The CDR3 spans 14 residues. The CDR3 loop is CASSVDRDLNIQYF. The CDR3 DNA sequence: TGTGCCAGCAGCGTAGACAGGGATCTGAACATTCAGTACTTC.

V usage is TRBV5-1 and J usage is TRBJ1-1; weak D call: TRBD1 (6 bases). Germline values: CDR1 SGHRS, CDR2 YFSETQ. CDR3 length equals 17 residues. V was trimmed by 4 bases and J by 1 base, leaving 20 bases between them. CDR3 sequence: CASSPIAGGIGNTEAFF. DNA of the CDR3: TGCGCCAGCAGCCCTATAGCGGGGGGCATAGGGAACACTGAAGCTTTCTTT.

This clone was observed a handful of times. This rearrangement joins TRBV2 to TRBJ2-7; unclear D gene. Trimming left V 6 bases short and J 1 base short, with 7 bases between. The CDR3 loop spans 12 amino acids. Germline V gene lookup returns CDR1 SNHLY and CDR2 FYNNEI. The CDR3 region has the DNA TGTGCCAGCAGCAGTGAATCCTACGAGCAGTACTTC. This codes for CASSSESYEQYF.

The chain employs TRBV5-4 and TRBJ2-5, with unresolved D. This CDR3 region has 16 residues. In germline, CDR1 is SGHNT, CDR2 YYREEE (reference sequence). Trimming removed 4 bases from V and 0 bases from J, with 16 bases in between. The CDR3 DNA is TGTGCCAGCAGCCTCAAAGGCAGTGACTACCAAGAGACCCAGTACTTC. Translating gives CASSLKGSDYQETQYF. Together with reference TRBV5-4 and TRBJ2-5, the CDR3 gives the full variable domain: ETGVTQSPTHLIKTRGQQVTLRCSSQSGHNTVSWYQQALGQGPQFIFQYYREEENGRGNFPPRFSGLQFPNYSSELNVNALELDDSALYLCASSLKGSDYQETQYFGPGTRLLVL.

This chain connects TRBV9 to TRBJ2-7, with D perhaps matching TRBD1 (5 bases). CDR3 size: 13 residues. With 0 bases removed from V and 4 bases from J, the gap between germline ends came to 8 bases. The germline V gene encodes CDR1 SGDLS and CDR2 YYNGEE. CDR3 region: CASSVGAGYEQYF. The CDR3 DNA is TGTGCCAGCAGCGTAGGGGCAGGGTACGAGCAGTACTTC.

This clone was seen only a few times. This rearrangement joins TRBV5-1 to TRBJ2-7; D not certain. The CDR3 has 14 residues. Deletions cut 0 bases from V and 2 bases from J, with 9 bases between. Germline V gene sequence: CDR1 SGHRS, CDR2 YFSETQ. CDR3 region: CASSLVRNAYEQYF. The DNA for the CDR3 is TGCGCCAGCAGCTTGGTTAGGAACGCCTACGAGCAGTACTTC.

The rearrangement links TRBV18 to TRBJ1-6; TRBD1 agrees at 12 bases. CDR1 KGHSH and CDR2 LQKENI come from the germline V gene. Trimming took 3 bases from V and 10 from J; bases not matched to a gene: 7. The CDR3 totals 16 residues. The CDR3 reads CASSPRDRGLGSPLHF. The CDR3, as DNA: TGTGCCAGCTCACCCCGGGACAGGGGGCTTGGCTCACCCCTCCACTTT.